Sequencing of this T cell receptor beta chain was carried out in a study of identical twins. TCRdb passed the 5' RACE reads through MiXCR, listing each CDR3 protein once. Here the sample spans approximately 500,000 distinct CDR3 sequences, less than 25% being singletons. There are a few counts of this clonotype. Its antigen is as yet unknown. Trimming cost V 0 bases and J 7 bases, with 9 bases left between them. The CDR3 totals 13 residues. Study findings and constraints: The presence of invariant MAIT and iNKT cells could partly confound analyses of zero-insertion sequences. Clonotypes of the beta chain that were abundant in cord blood carried fewer insertions (memory repertoires showed none). Cross-sectional statistical analysis was relied on for the conclusions, without the same donors being followed. There was an excess of low generation probability in the out-of-frame alpha sequences that twins shared.

The sample also formed part of further work on T cells expressing NK-cell markers.

The V and J genes are TRBV12-3 or TRBV12-4 and TRBJ1-2; D unclear. This clonotype was sampled from a woman aged 18-29 years in good health. Sequencing was carried out using CD4+ T cells sorted from blood. CDR3 bases: TGTGCCAGCAGTTTAGCGCGAGGCGGTGGCTACACCTTC. Translation: CASSLARGGGYTF.